Here is one T cell receptor beta chain with its context. The antigen remains undetermined. This specimen comes from a study of post-analysis software for immune sequencing data. Findings and limits, study-wide: About five TRBV segments appeared more often in patients than in controls, and TRBV5-6, TRBV5-1 and TRBV20-1 were among these.

The TCR beta cDNA libraries carried unique molecular identifiers. When about 1 to 11 million T cells were used, they gave about 550,000 cDNA molecules. TCRdb reanalysed the PCR reads using MiXCR and keeps one entry per CDR3 protein. The profile shows roughly 400,000 distinct CDR3 sequences, less than 40% of them singletons. Germline loops: CDR1 DFQATT, CDR2 SNEGSKA (reference sequence). V gave up 7 bases and J gave up 2 bases; unmatched junction bases: 5. This CDR3 spans 13 amino acids. Sequencing was done on a sample of blood. This clonotype was obtained from a girl between 2 and 10 years old with multiple sclerosis. The rearrangement uses TRBV20-1 and TRBJ2-5, with 9 bases matching TRBD1. This chain's CDR3 is CSGLQGAQETQYF. For the CDR3, the DNA is TGCAGTGGCTTACAGGGGGCGCAAGAGACCCAGTACTTC.